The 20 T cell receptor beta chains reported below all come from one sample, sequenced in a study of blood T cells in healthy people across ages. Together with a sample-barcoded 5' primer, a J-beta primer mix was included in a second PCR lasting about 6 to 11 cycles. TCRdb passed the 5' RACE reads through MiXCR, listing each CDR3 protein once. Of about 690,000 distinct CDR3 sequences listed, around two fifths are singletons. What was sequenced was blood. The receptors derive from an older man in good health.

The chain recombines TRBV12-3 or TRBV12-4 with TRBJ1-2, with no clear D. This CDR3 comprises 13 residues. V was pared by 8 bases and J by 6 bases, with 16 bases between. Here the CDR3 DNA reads TGTGCCAGCCGATATCAAGCTCGGGATGGCTACACCTTC. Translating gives CASRYQARDGYTF.

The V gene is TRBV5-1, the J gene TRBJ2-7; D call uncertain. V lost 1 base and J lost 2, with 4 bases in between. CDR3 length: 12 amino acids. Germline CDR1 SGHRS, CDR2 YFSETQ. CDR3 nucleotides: TGCGCCAGCAGCTTGCACACCTACGAGCAGTACTTC. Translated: CASSLHTYEQYF.

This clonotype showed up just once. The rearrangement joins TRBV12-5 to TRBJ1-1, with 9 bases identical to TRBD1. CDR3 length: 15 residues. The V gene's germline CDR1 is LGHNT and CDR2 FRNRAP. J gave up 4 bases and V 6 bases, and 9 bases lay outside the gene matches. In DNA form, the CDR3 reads TGTGCTAGTGGAAACGGACAGGGGTGGACCACTGAAGCTTTCTTT. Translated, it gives CASGNGQGWTTEAFF.

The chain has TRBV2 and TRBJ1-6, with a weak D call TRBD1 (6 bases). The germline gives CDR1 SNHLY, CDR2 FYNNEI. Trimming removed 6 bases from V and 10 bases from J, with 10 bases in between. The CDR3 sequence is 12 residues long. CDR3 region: CASSPTGSPLHF. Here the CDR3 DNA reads TGTGCCAGCAGCCCAACAGGGTCACCCCTCCACTTT.

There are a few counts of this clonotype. CDR3 sequence reads: CASSLAAAGVRNEQFF. DNA for the CDR3: TGTGCCAGCAGCTTGGCCGCGGCGGGAGTACGCAATGAGCAGTTCTTC. The chain joins TRBV7-2 to TRBJ2-1; 7 positions match TRBD2. The CDR3 spans 16 residues. V lost 3 bases and J lost 6; bases outside the gene matches: 11. Germline V gene lookup returns CDR1 SGHTA and CDR2 FQGNSA.

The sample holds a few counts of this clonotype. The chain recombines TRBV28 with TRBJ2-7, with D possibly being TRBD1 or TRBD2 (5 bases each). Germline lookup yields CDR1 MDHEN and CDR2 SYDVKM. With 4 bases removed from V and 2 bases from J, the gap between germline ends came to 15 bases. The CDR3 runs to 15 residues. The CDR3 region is CASSSGAGATYEQYF. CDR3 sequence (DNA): TGTGCCAGCAGTTCCGGGGCAGGAGCCACCTACGAGCAGTACTTC.

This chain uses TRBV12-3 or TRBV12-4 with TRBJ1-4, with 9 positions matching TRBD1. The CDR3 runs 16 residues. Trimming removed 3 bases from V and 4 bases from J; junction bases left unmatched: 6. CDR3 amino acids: CASSLGGQGGNEKLFF. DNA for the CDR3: TGTGCCAGCAGTTTGGGGGGACAGGGAGGTAATGAAAAACTGTTTTTT.

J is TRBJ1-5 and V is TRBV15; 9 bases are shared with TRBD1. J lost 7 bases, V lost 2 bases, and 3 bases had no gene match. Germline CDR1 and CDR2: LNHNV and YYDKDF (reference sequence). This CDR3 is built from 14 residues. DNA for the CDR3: TGTGCCACCAGCAGACAAACAGGGGGCCAGCCCCAGCATTTT. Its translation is CATSRQTGGQPQHF.

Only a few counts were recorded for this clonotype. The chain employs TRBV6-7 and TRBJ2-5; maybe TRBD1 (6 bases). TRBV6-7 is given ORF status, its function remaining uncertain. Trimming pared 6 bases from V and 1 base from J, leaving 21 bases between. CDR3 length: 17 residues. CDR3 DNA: TGTGCCAGCAGCCAAACCCCTTTTTTGACAGGCCAAGAGACCCAGTACTTC. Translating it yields CASSQTPFLTGQETQYF.

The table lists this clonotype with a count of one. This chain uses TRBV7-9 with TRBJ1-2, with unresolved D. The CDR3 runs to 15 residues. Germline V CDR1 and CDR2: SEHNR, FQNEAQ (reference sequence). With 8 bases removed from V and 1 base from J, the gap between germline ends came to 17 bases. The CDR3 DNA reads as TGTGCCAGCCGACCGGCCGCCCGAGTTAACTATGGCTACACCTTC. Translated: CASRPAARVNYGYTF.

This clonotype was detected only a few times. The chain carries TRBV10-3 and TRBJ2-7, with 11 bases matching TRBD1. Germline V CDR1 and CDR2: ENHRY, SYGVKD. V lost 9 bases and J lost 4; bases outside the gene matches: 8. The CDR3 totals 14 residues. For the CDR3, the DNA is TGTGCCATATCTGGGACAGGGGGTATGTACGAGCAGTACTTC. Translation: CAISGTGGMYEQYF.

CDR3 residues: CASSLGAGFYEQYF. CDR3 sequence (DNA): TGTGCCAGCAGCTTAGGGGCTGGGTTCTACGAGCAGTACTTC. This chain uses TRBV7-2 with TRBJ2-7, with D uncertain. V was trimmed by 1 base and J by 3 bases, leaving 10 bases between them. The CDR3 runs to 14 residues. Germline assignment: CDR1 SGHTA and CDR2 FQGNSA.

The CDR3 protein is CASSYDHRDSSGNTIYF. The DNA of the CDR3 is TGTGCCAGCAGTTACGATCACCGGGACAGCTCTGGAAACACCATATATTTT. This sequence joins TRBV6-2 or TRBV6-3 and TRBJ1-3; 7 bases map to TRBD1. V shed 2 bases and J 0 bases; nucleotides not matched to a gene: 7. CDR1 and CDR2 from the germline V gene are MNHEY and SVGEGT. The length of the CDR3 is 17 residues.

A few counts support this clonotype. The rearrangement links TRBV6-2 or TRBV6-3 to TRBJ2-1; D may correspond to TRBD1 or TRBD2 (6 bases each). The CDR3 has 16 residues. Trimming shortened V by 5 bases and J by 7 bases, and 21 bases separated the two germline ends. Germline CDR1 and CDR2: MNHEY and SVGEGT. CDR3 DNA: TGTGCCAGCAGTGGGGGACGAGGGGGGCTCGGGAATGAGCAGTTCTTC. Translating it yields CASSGGRGGLGNEQFF.

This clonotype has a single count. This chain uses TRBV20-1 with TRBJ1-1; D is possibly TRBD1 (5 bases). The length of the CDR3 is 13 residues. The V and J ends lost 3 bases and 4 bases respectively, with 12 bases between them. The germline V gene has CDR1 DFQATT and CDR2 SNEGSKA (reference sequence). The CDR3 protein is CSASLGRGTEAFF. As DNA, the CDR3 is TGCAGTGCTAGTTTGGGGAGGGGCACTGAAGCTTTCTTT.

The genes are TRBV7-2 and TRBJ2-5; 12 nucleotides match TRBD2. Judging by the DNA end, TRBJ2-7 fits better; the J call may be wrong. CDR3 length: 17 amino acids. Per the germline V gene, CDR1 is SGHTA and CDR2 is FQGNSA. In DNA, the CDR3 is TGTGCCAGCAGCGGTCGACTAGCGGGGGTGGGTCGCTACGAGCAGTACTTC. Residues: CASSGRLAGVGRYEQYF.

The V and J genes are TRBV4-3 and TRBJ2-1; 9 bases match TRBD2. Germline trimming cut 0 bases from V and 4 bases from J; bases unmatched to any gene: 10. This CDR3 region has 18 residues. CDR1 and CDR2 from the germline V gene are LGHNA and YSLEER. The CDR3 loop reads CASSQDHAGGADYNEQFF. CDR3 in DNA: TGCGCCAGCAGCCAAGATCACGCGGGGGGGGCTGATTACAATGAGCAGTTCTTC.

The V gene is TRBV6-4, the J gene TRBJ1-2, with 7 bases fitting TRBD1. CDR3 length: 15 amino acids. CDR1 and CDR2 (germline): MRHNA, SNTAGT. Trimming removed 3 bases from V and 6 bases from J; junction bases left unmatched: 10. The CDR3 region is CASSEGDSRGHGYTF. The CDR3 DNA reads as TGTGCCAGCAGTGAAGGGGACAGTCGGGGGCATGGCTACACCTTC.

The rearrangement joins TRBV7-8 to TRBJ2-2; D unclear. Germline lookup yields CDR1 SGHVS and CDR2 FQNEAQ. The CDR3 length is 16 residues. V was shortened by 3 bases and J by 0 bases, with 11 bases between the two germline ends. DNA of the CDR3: TGTGCCAGCAGCTTTAGTGAGGTCTCGAACACCGGGGAGCTGTTTTTT. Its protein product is CASSFSEVSNTGELFF.

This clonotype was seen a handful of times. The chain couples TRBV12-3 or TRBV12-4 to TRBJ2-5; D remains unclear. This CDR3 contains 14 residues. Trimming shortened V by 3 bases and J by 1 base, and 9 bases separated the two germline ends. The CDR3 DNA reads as TGTGCCAGCAGTTTTCTTAGTATCCAAGAGACCCAGTACTTC. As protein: CASSFLSIQETQYF.